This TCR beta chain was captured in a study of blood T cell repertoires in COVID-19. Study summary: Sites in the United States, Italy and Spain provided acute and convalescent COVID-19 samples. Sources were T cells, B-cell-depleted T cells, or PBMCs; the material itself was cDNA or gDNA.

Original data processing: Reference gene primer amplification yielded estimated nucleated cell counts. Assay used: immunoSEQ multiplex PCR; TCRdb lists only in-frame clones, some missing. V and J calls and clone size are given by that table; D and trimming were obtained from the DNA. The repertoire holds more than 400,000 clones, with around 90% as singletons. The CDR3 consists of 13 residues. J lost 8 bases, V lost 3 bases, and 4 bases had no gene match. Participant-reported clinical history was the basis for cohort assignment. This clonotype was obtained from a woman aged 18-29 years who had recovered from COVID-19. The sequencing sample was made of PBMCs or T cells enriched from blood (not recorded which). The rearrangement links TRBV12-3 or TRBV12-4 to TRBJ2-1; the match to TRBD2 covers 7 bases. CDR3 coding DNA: TGTGCCAGCAGTTTGTGGGGGGGGGATGAGCAGTTCTTC. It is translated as CASSLWGGDEQFF.